This T cell receptor beta chain appears in the sequencing data of a study of T cell responses to AZD1222 COVID-19 vaccine (dated by TCRdb to the early 2020s). Regarding the complete study: AZD1222 recipients given second doses at about 4 weeks or at about 12 weeks were pooled, since spike-specific TCR depth and breadth were not found to differ between the two schedules. TCR sequencing covered 233 trial participants: some 210 given two doses of AZD1222 and some 25 given two doses of MenACWY control vaccine. Enrollment into the trials was organized by age into subgroups of 18-55, 56-69 and 70-plus years, and those subgroups contained 148, 28 and 57 TCR-sequenced participants, respectively.

At the junction V is shortened by 5 bases and J by 0 bases, with 16 bases in between. CDR1 MNHEY and CDR2 SMNVEV are derived from the germline V gene (reference sequence). The CDR3 holds 16 amino acids from the cysteine to the phenylalanine. Of the read, only the CDR3 DNA is kept; its 48 bases are in frame from base 1. This clone has a handful of counts. The target of this receptor is not known. No base-level quality is on record; no much larger clone is a single base apart. The CDR3 regions of human TCRbeta chains were analyzed by immunosequencing. Under the source paper's analysis protocol: Repertoire TCRs were matched against a reference library of SARS-CoV-2-specific TCRs generated with the MIRA antigen-specificity platform. Breadth was defined as the fraction of unique TCRs that were SARS-CoV-2-associated, and depth was defined as the fraction of total T cells that were SARS-CoV-2-associated. Each spike-specific TCR was assigned to its reactive spike region and to a CD4 or CD8 class using the MIRA data. Log10-transformed breadth and depth values were compared by one-way ANOVA with Sidak's multiple comparisons tests. The table comes from immuneACCESS by way of TCRdb, which keeps in-frame sequences with V and J called. Part of the clones is missing from these tables; in studies checked, under half for an unresolved V gene and the rest for unknown reasons. The DNA was the basis for D and trimming; V, J and clone size are from that table. The sample records some 140,000 clones, about 87% of which are singletons. The ten largest clones take up around 3.1% of the sample.

Here is what the overall study found, with its caveats: After two AZD1222 doses, both the breadth and the depth of spike-specific TCRs were significantly higher than at day 0 and than in MenACWY recipients. No day 14 peak-response samples were available, so repertoires were characterized only after the peak T cell response. The 56-69-year group was small, and its depth increase did not reach significance, likely because of low power. Vaccine-associated CD4 TCRs spanned the whole spike protein, with dominant responses in regions 160-218 and 743-854. Nearly half of unique spike-specific TCRs reportedly recognized epitopes outside regions mutated in the B.1.351 and B.1.1.7 variants. Conclusions about previously exposed vaccinees were limited because only a handful of AZD1222 recipients were SARS-CoV-2 seropositive at baseline. Participants were mostly white British and included more females than males, and it was suggested by the authors that clonal diversity may have been underestimated.

Sample time point, as interpreted from the label and publication: baseline before first vaccination. The vaccinee samples were drawn from two UK trials, COV001 and COV002, one of which was a single-blind randomized controlled phase 2/3 trial testing AZD1222 (ChAdOx1 nCoV-19) in healthy adults. For TCRbeta chain sequencing, PBMC samples were collected from trial participants at day 0 and at day 28 after the second dose. Here the sequenced sample was peripheral blood, taken on day 0 of AZD1222 vaccination. The chain is made from TRBV27 and TRBJ2-5; the D call is possibly TRBD1 or TRBD2, each sharing 5 bases. The sequence was collected from an adult in good health. CDR3 loop: CASSISGTANQETQYF. The bases read TGTGCCAGCAGTATCTCCGGGACGGCTAACCAAGAGACCCAGTACTTC.